The clone carrying this T cell receptor beta chain appeared many times. The sample comes from a study of T-cell reconstitution after alpha-beta-depleted transplantation in children. V was clipped by 0 bases and J by 6 bases, with 9 bases between them. The CDR3 consists of 14 residues. Germline CDR1 and CDR2: SGHTA and FQGNSA. The authors prepared the TCRbeta library with unique molecular identifiers. TCRdb redid the calling of the PCR reads with MiXCR, one entry per CDR3 protein. The sample includes hundreds of thousands of distinct CDR3 sequences, around 9.6% seen only once; the top ten take roughly 6.2%.

The V and J genes are TRBV7-2 and TRBJ2-1; D is possibly TRBD2 (6 bases). The source is a human donor who donated a stem cell graft to a child with acute lymphoblastic leukemia. The sample in question was PBMCs from the stem cell graft donor, obtained from the stem cell graft. CDR3 nucleotide sequence: TGTGCCAGCAGCTTAGCGGGGGGAGGCAATGAGCAGTTCTTC. This codes for CASSLAGGGNEQFF.